The next 31 T cell receptor beta chains were all read from a single sample in a study of blood T cell repertoires in COVID-19 (TCRdb year 2020). Library generation was performed with the immunoSEQ multiplex PCR assay. TCRdb's version of the immuneACCESS table is confined to in-frame rearrangements and falls short of the full clone set. An unresolved V gene accounts for under half of the shortfall where checked; the remainder is of unknown origin. Across this sample there are approximately 320,000 clones, with approximately 90% seen only once. The ten top clones hold around 8.9% of the sample. Sequenced material: PBMCs or T cells enriched from blood (not recorded which). These receptors all come from a woman aged 18-35 years who had recovered from COVID-19.

The V call is TRBV7-9, the J call TRBJ1-1; 8 bases map to TRBD1. There are 17 residues in the CDR3. Germline V CDR1 and CDR2: SEHNR, FQNEAQ (reference sequence). The junction had 11 bases not matched to a gene; V was cut back by 2 bases and J by 3 bases. The CDR3 sequence is CASSLNRGILSDTEAFF. Written as DNA, the CDR3 is TGTGCCAGCAGCTTAAACAGGGGGATCTTGTCGGACACTGAAGCTTTCTTT. The full variable domain, in which reference TRBV7-9 and TRBJ1-1 provide the parts outside the CDR3, is DTGVSQNPRHKITKRGQNVTFRCDPISEHNRLYWYRQTLGQGPEFLTYFQNEAQLEKSRLLSDRFSAERPKGSFSTLEIQRTEQGDSAMYLCASSLNRGILSDTEAFFGQGTRLTVV.

This rearrangement joins TRBV19 to TRBJ2-5; TRBD1 matches at 8 bases. The V gene's germline CDR1 is LNHDA and CDR2 SQIVND (reference sequence). Trimming at V came to 5 bases and at J to 5 bases, leaving 13 bases not matched to a gene. The CDR3 has 16 amino acids. The chain's CDR3 is CASSLRTGTTAETQYF. As DNA, the CDR3 is TGTGCCAGTAGTCTCCGGACAGGGACGACGGCGGAGACCCAGTACTTC.

This clone was observed once. This chain uses TRBV6-2 or TRBV6-3 with TRBJ1-5, with D perhaps matching TRBD1 (6 bases). V lost 4 bases to trimming and J lost 3 bases, with 13 bases between them. Germline V gene sequence: CDR1 MNHEY, CDR2 SVGEGT. There are 15 residues in the CDR3. This CDR3 is CASSSFRDNNQPQHF. The CDR3 nucleotides are TGTGCCAGCAGTTCCTTCCGGGACAACAATCAGCCCCAGCATTTT.

The chain uses TRBV21-1 and TRBJ2-7; no check of the table's D call, TRBD1, against the DNA was made. TRBV21-1 is a recognized pseudogene. The CDR3 extends over 14 amino acids. Here the CDR3 DNA reads TGTGCCAGCAGCAGCACGTCCGGGACAGGGAACTGGTACTTC. This translates into CASSSTSGTGNWYF.

The rearrangement links TRBV28 to TRBJ1-3; maybe TRBD1 (5 bases). V was pared by 7 bases and J by 8 bases, with 15 bases between. Germline-derived CDR1 and CDR2 are MDHEN and SYDVKM. This CDR3 has 13 residues. Here the CDR3 reads CASISITGDTIYF. CDR3 DNA sequence: TGTGCCAGCATTTCAATCACGGGGGACACCATATATTTT.

This clone was seen only a few times. The chain is built from TRBV5-1 and TRBJ2-7, with D tentatively TRBD2 (6 bases). The CDR3 has 19 residues. Trimming shortened V by 7 bases and J by 4 bases, and 33 bases separated the two germline ends. Germline V lookup: CDR1 SGHRS, CDR2 YFSETQ. The CDR3, as DNA: TGCGCCAGCGACTCACGCGGGGTAGGGTCGGGGCTTTCGCGGTACGAGCAGTACTTC. This codes for CASDSRGVGSGLSRYEQYF.

The chain has TRBV11-1 and TRBJ1-1; possibly TRBD1 for D (5 bases). Germline assignment: CDR1 SGHAT and CDR2 FQDESV (reference sequence). The CDR3 totals 14 residues. V lost 8 bases and J lost 3, with 16 bases in between. CDR3 residues: CASARGPGDTEAFF. The CDR3 DNA reads TGTGCCAGCGCTCGGGGCCCGGGGGACACTGAAGCTTTCTTT.

The chain is built from TRBV19 and TRBJ2-2, with D possibly TRBD1 on 5 matching bases. Germline loops: CDR1 LNHDA, CDR2 SQIVND (reference sequence). The CDR3 extends over 14 amino acids. Deletions cut 6 bases from V and 3 bases from J, with 11 bases between. CDR3 residues: CASRWQGDTGELFF. CDR3 sequence (DNA): TGTGCCAGTAGGTGGCAGGGTGACACCGGGGAGCTGTTTTTT.

The rearrangement uses TRBV5-1 and TRBJ2-3; 9 nucleotides line up with TRBD1. This CDR3 contains 14 residues. CDR1 and CDR2 from the germline V gene are SGHRS and YFSETQ. V shed 6 bases and J 3 bases; nucleotides not matched to a gene: 5. In nucleotides, the CDR3 is TGCGCCAGCATCCCGGGACAGGGAACAGATACGCAGTATTTT. Its translation: CASIPGQGTDTQYF.

The chain employs TRBV27 and TRBJ1-1; 10 bases map to TRBD1. Germline trimming cut 6 bases from V and 0 bases from J; bases unmatched to any gene: 28. Germline V gene lookup returns CDR1 MNHEY and CDR2 SMNVEV (reference sequence). The CDR3 runs to 23 residues. The CDR3 region has the DNA TGTGCCAGCAGACCCCAAGCCCCTTTATCCTGGGACAGGGGAGGAACAATGAACACTGAAGCTTTCTTT. Amino acid sequence: CASRPQAPLSWDRGGTMNTEAFF.

The CDR3 protein is CASSIQGKGLGTDTQYF. In DNA form, the CDR3 reads TGTGCCAGTAGTATACAGGGGAAGGGTCTTGGCACAGATACGCAGTATTTT. The chain joins TRBV19 to TRBJ2-3; a possible D gene is TRBD1 (6 bases). The V gene's germline CDR1 is LNHDA and CDR2 SQIVND (reference sequence). The CDR3 is made up of 17 amino acids. V dropped 2 bases and J dropped 1 base, with 16 bases sitting between them.

The rearrangement joins TRBV9 to TRBJ2-1, with TRBD2 matching over 7 bases. Germline V gene sequence: CDR1 SGDLS, CDR2 YYNGEE. CDR3 length equals 15 residues. V was clipped by 1 base and J by 2 bases; unmatched bases: 3. CDR3 bases: TGTGCCAGCAGCGTACGACTAGCTCCCTACAATGAGCAGTTCTTC. It specifies CASSVRLAPYNEQFF.

The chain's CDR3 is CASSPRWPYEQYF. In DNA form, the CDR3 reads TGTGCCAGCAGTCCCCGCTGGCCCTACGAGCAGTACTTC. The chain has TRBV28 and TRBJ2-7; D not resolved. CDR1 and CDR2 (germline): MDHEN, SYDVKM. The CDR3 loop spans 13 amino acids. V was shortened by 5 bases and J by 2 bases, with 10 bases between the two germline ends.

The rearrangement links TRBV19 to TRBJ1-6, with 10 bases that match TRBD1. Trimming at V came to 11 bases and at J to 10 bases, leaving 8 bases not matched to a gene. This CDR3 is 13 amino acids long. Germline V gene lookup returns CDR1 LNHDA and CDR2 SQIVND (reference sequence). CDR3 nucleotide sequence: TGTGCCGGATCCGGGACAGGGGACTCACCCCTCCACTTT. It yields the protein CAGSGTGDSPLHF.

This chain connects TRBV19 to TRBJ2-3, with TRBD2 matching 8 bases. V lost 6 bases to trimming and J lost 2 bases; unmatched junction nucleotides: 7. CDR1 LNHDA and CDR2 SQIVND come from the germline V gene (reference sequence). The CDR3 contains 15 residues. This chain's CDR3 is CASSTTSGVTDTQYF. The CDR3 nucleotides read TGTGCCAGTAGCACAACTAGCGGAGTCACAGATACGCAGTATTTT.

The chain links TRBV3-1 (or the pseudogene TRBV3-2) to TRBJ2-3; 7 bases are a match to TRBD1. Germline CDR1 reads LGHDT; CDR2 reads YNNKEL (reference sequence). CDR3 length equals 17 residues. The trim removed 4 bases at V and 0 bases at J, leaving 10 bases unmatched. The DNA for the CDR3 is TGTGCCAGCAGCCCGCGTTTGGGACAGCCGAGCACAGATACGCAGTATTTT. Amino acid sequence: CASSPRLGQPSTDTQYF.

This clone was detected once. The V gene is TRBV3-1 (or the pseudogene TRBV3-2), the J gene TRBJ1-6; perhaps TRBD1 as D (5 bases). From germline, CDR1 is LGHDT and CDR2 YNNKEL (reference sequence). Trimming cost V 2 bases and J 10 bases, with 21 bases left between them. CDR3 length equals 17 residues. The chain's CDR3 is CASSQFISRADGSPLHF. In DNA form, the CDR3 reads TGTGCCAGCAGCCAATTTATTAGCAGGGCGGATGGGTCACCCCTCCACTTT.

This rearrangement joins TRBV9 to TRBJ2-2; no definite D call. The CDR3 runs to 16 residues. Trimming pared 0 bases from V and 1 base from J, leaving 10 bases between. Looked up from germline, CDR1 is SGDLS and CDR2 is YYNGEE. CDR3 amino acids: CASSVGSGRNTGELFF. The CDR3, as DNA: TGTGCCAGCAGCGTAGGATCGGGTCGGAACACCGGGGAGCTGTTTTTT.

The chain joins TRBV3-1 (or the pseudogene TRBV3-2) to TRBJ1-5; TRBD1 matches at 7 bases. The CDR3 runs to 18 residues. The V gene end was trimmed by 4 bases and the J gene end by 0 bases; junction bases not matched to a gene: 12. From germline, CDR1 is LGHDT and CDR2 YNNKEL (reference sequence). The CDR3 DNA follows: TGTGCCAGCAGCCCCAGCCTGACGGGACAGCTTAGCAATCAGCCCCAGCATTTT. It codes for CASSPSLTGQLSNQPQHF.

This clone was counted between two and nine times. The V gene is TRBV4-2, the J gene TRBJ2-7; D is ambiguous. Germline assignment: CDR1 LGHNA and CDR2 YNFKEQ. V lost 0 bases and J lost 4, with 7 bases in between. This CDR3 comprises 13 residues. This CDR3 is CASSQDLAYEQYF. CDR3 nucleotide sequence: TGTGCCAGCAGCCAAGATTTAGCATACGAGCAGTACTTC.

The chain links TRBV7-2 to TRBJ2-2; 11 nucleotides align to TRBD1. The junction had 5 bases not matched to a gene; V was cut back by 5 bases and J by 3 bases. Germline V gene lookup returns CDR1 SGHTA and CDR2 FQGNSA. The length of the CDR3 is 16 residues. CDR3 protein: CASSPDRGRHTGELFF. The CDR3, as DNA: TGTGCCAGCAGCCCGGACAGGGGGCGCCACACCGGGGAGCTGTTTTTT.

The chain recombines TRBV7-3 with TRBJ2-7, with TRBD1 as a possible D gene (6 bases). CDR1 and CDR2 from the germline V gene are SGHTA and FQGTGA. The CDR3 has 15 residues. The ends were cut back, 5 bases at V and 3 bases at J, with 17 bases in the middle. The CDR3 nucleotides read TGTGCCAGCAGCCCAACCCCTGGACAGAACTACGAGCAGTACTTC. It is translated as CASSPTPGQNYEQYF.

The V gene is TRBV25-1, the J gene TRBJ2-2; a possible D gene is TRBD1 (5 bases). Trimming stripped 6 bases from V and 4 bases from J, with 9 bases between. Germline assignment: CDR1 MGHDK and CDR2 SYGVNS. The length of the CDR3 is 13 residues. CDR3 loop: CASRQGGTGELFF. The DNA of the CDR3 is TGTGCCAGCAGGCAGGGCGGCACCGGGGAGCTGTTTTTT.

The chain carries TRBV15 and TRBJ2-2; 7 nucleotides match TRBD2. V was clipped by 0 bases and J by 3 bases; unmatched bases: 4. The CDR3 is 16 residues long. The germline V gene encodes CDR1 LNHNV and CDR2 YYDKDF (reference sequence). CDR3 in amino acids: CATSREPSGHTGELFF. CDR3 in DNA: TGTGCCACCAGCAGAGAACCTAGCGGACACACCGGGGAGCTGTTTTTT.

This clone appeared a single time. The V and J genes are TRBV15 and TRBJ1-2, with 9 bases identical to TRBD1. Germline-derived CDR1 and CDR2 are LNHNV and YYDKDF (reference sequence). The trim removed 4 bases at V and 4 bases at J, leaving 7 bases unmatched. The CDR3 totals 15 residues. CDR3 amino acids: CATSTQTGQGYGYTF. Written as DNA, the CDR3 is TGTGCCACCAGCACCCAAACGGGACAGGGCTATGGCTACACCTTC.

This clone was seen a few times. The J gene is TRBJ1-6, the V gene TRBV7-8; weak D call: TRBD1 (5 bases). V lost 3 bases to trimming and J lost 6 bases, with 12 bases between them. The CDR3 has 15 residues. Germline V gene data show CDR1 as SGHVS and CDR2 as FQNEAQ. CDR3 protein: CASSFPPGGNSPLHF. CDR3 nucleotide sequence: TGTGCCAGCAGCTTCCCCCCGGGGGGTAATTCACCCCTCCACTTT.

V and J are TRBV9 and TRBJ1-1; TRBD1 matches at 8 bases. In germline, CDR1 is SGDLS, CDR2 YYNGEE. Trimming cost V 8 bases and J 1 base; bases outside gene matches: 1. The CDR3 extends over 12 amino acids. The CDR3 reads CASGQGNTEAFF. CDR3 nucleotides: TGTGCCAGTGGACAGGGGAACACTGAAGCTTTCTTT.

V usage is TRBV4-3 and J usage is TRBJ2-3, with TRBD1 identical over 9 bases. The CDR3 runs 17 residues. V lost 3 bases, J lost 1 base, and 8 bases stayed unmatched. The germline V gene encodes CDR1 LGHNA and CDR2 YSLEER. Written as DNA, the CDR3 is TGCGCCAGCAGCCAGGATTACCGACAGGGGGGCACAGATACGCAGTATTTT. This translates into CASSQDYRQGGTDTQYF.

This chain links TRBV20-1 with TRBJ1-1; TRBD1 matches at 11 bases. The ends lost 3 bases at V and 6 bases at J; junction bases unmatched: 9. There are 15 residues in the CDR3. Germline CDR1 DFQATT, CDR2 SNEGSKA (reference sequence). The CDR3 nucleotides are TGCAGTGCTAGTTCACCGGGACAGGGGGAGGCTGAAGCTTTCTTT. Amino acids: CSASSPGQGEAEAFF.

The chain has TRBV28 and TRBJ1-2, with D unresolved. CDR3 length equals 15 residues. Looked up from germline, CDR1 is MDHEN and CDR2 is SYDVKM. V was cut by 2 bases and J by 4 bases, with 14 bases left in between. The CDR3 loop is CASSLPQVVVYGYTF. CDR3 nucleotide sequence: TGTGCCAGCAGTTTACCCCAGGTCGTGGTCTATGGCTACACCTTC.

This rearrangement joins TRBV28 to TRBJ2-1; TRBD2 agrees at 7 bases. CDR3 length: 14 residues. Germline loops: CDR1 MDHEN, CDR2 SYDVKM. Germline trimming cut 4 bases from V and 9 bases from J; bases unmatched to any gene: 9. The CDR3 sequence: CASSSLVAGAEQFF. The CDR3, as DNA: TGTGCCAGCAGTTCCTTGGTTGCGGGAGCTGAGCAGTTCTTC.